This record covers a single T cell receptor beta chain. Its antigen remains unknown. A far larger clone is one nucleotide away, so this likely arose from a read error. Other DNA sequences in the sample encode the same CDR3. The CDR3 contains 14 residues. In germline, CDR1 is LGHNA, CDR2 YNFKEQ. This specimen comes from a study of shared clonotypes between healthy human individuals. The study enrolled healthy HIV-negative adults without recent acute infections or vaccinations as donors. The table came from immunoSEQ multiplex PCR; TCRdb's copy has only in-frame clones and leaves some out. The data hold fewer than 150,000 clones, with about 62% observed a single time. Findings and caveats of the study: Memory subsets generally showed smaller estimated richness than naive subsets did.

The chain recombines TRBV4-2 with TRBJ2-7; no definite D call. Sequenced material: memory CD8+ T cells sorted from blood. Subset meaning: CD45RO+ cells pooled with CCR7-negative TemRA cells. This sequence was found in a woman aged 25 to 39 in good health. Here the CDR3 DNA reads TGTGCCAGCAGCCAGGTTGACGAGTCCTACGAGCAATACTTC. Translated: CASSQVDESYEQYF.